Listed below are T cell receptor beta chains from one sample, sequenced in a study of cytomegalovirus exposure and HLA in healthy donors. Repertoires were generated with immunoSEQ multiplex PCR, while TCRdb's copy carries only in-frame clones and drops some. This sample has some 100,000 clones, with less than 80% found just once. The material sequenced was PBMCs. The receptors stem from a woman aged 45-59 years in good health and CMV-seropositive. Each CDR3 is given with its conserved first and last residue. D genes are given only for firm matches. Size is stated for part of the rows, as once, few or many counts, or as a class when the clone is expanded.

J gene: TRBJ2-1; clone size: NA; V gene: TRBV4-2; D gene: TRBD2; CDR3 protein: CASSQVGTSTEQFF; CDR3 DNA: TGTGCCAGCAGCCAAGTGGGGACTAGCACAGAGCAGTTCTTC
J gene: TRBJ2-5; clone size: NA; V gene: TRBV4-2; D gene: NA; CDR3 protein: CASSQGTGSETQYF; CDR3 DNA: TGTGCCAGCAGCCAAGGTACGGGGTCAGAGACCCAGTACTTC
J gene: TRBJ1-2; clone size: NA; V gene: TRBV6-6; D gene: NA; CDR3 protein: CASSLDTLTDGYTF; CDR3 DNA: TGTGCCAGCAGTCTCGACACCCTCACGGATGGCTACACCTTC
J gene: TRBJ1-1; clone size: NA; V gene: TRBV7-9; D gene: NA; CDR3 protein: CSSSPDRSLAFF; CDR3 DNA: TGTTCCAGCAGCCCAGACAGGTCCTTGGCTTTCTTT
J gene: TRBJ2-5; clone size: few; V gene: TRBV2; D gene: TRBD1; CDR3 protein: CASSEPGQGVETQYF; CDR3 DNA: TGTGCCAGCAGTGAGCCGGGACAGGGGGTGGAGACCCAGTACTTC
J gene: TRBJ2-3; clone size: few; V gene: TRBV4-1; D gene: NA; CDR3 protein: CASSPGGSTDTQYF; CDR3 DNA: TGCGCCAGCAGCCCGGGTGGTAGCACAGATACGCAGTATTTT
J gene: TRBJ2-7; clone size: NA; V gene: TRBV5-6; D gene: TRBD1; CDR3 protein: CASSREGTGSSYEQYF; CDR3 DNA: TGTGCCAGCAGCAGGGAAGGGACAGGGAGCTCCTACGAGCAGTACTTC
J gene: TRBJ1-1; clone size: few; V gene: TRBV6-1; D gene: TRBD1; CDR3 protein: CASRGQQNTEAFF; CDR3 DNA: TGTGCCAGCAGGGGACAGCAGAACACTGAAGCTTTCTTT
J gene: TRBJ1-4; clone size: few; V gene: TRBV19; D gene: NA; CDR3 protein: CASSITVGYSKEKLFF; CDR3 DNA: TGTGCCAGTAGTATCACTGTTGGGTACAGTAAGGAAAAACTGTTTTTT
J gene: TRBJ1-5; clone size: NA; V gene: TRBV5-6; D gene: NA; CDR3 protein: CASSLAGEGNQPQHF; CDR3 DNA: TGTGCCAGCAGCTTGGCCGGGGAGGGGAATCAGCCCCAGCATTTT
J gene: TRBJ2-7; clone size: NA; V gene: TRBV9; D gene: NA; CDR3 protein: CASSVGRAAYEQYF; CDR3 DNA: TGTGCCAGCAGCGTAGGCAGGGCAGCCTACGAGCAGTACTTC
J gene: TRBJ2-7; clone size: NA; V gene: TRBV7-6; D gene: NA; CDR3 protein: CASSLEGGVAYEQYF; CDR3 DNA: TGTGCCAGCAGCTTAGAAGGGGGGGTCGCCTACGAGCAGTACTTC
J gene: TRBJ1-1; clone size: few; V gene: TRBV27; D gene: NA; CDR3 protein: CASSLWGSNTEAFF; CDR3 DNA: TGTGCCAGCAGTTTGTGGGGCAGCAACACTGAAGCTTTCTTT
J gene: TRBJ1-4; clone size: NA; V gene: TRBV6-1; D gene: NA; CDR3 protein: CASSGGFGEKLFF; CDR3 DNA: TGTGCCAGCAGTGGCGGGTTCGGAGAAAAACTGTTTTTT
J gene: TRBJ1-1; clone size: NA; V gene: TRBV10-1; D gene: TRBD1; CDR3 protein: CASSGGQAENTEAFF; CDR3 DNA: TGCGCCAGCAGTGGGGGACAGGCGGAGAACACTGAAGCTTTCTTT
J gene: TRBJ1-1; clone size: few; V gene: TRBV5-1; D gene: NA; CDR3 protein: CASSLAVLSEAFF; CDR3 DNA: TGCGCCAGCAGCTTGGCCGTGTTATCTGAAGCTTTCTTT
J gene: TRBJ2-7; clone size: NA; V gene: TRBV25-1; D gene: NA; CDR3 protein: CASSESESPEQYF; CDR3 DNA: TGTGCCAGCAGTGAATCGGAGTCCCCCGAGCAGTACTTC
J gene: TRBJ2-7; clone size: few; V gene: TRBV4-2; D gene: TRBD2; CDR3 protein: CASSQLAGPLESEQYF; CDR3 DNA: TGTGCCAGCAGCCAACTAGCGGGCCCTTTGGAGTCCGAGCAGTACTTC
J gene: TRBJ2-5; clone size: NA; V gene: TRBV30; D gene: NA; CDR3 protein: CAWSSPRETVETQYF; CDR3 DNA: TGTGCCTGGAGTAGCCCCCGGGAGACAGTAGAGACCCAGTACTTC
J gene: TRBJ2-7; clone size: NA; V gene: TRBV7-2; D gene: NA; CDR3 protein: CASSSDFYEQYF; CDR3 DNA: TGTGCCAGCAGCTCGGACTTCTACGAGCAGTACTTC
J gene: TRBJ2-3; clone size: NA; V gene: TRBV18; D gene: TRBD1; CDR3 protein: CASSPPGQADTQYF; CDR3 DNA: TGTGCCAGCTCACCACCGGGACAGGCAGATACGCAGTATTTT
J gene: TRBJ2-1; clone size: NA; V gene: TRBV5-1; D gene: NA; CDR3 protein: CASSLIGAQDEQFF; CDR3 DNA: TGCGCCAGCAGCTTGATTGGGGCGCAGGATGAGCAGTTCTTC
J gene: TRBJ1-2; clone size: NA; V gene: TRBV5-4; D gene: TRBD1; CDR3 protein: CASSLDRGGYGYTF; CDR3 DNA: TGTGCCAGCAGCTTGGACAGGGGTGGCTATGGCTACACCTTC
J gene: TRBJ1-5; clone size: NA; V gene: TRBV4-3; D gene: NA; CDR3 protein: CASSQEIQRYPQQGSNQPQHF; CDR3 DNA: TGCGCCAGCAGCCAAGAGATACAACGGTACCCCCAACAGGGTTCCAATCAGCCCCAGCATTTT
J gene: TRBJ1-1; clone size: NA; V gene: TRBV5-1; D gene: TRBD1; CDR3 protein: CASSLGGTGGMNTEAFF; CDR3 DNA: TGCGCCAGCAGCTTGGGTGGGACAGGCGGTATGAACACTGAAGCTTTCTTT
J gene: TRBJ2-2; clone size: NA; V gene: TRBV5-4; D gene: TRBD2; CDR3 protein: CASSSGLSDTGELFF; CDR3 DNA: TGTGCCAGCAGCTCGGGACTATCCGACACCGGGGAGCTGTTTTTT
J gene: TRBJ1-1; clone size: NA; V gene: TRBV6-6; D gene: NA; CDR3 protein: CASSYRSENTEAFF; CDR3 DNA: TGTGCCAGCAGTTACCGATCAGAGAACACTGAAGCTTTCTTT
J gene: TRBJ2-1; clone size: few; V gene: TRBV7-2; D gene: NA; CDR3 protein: CASSAGFGGHNEQFF; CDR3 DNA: TGTGCCAGCAGCGCCGGATTTGGAGGTCACAATGAGCAGTTCTTC
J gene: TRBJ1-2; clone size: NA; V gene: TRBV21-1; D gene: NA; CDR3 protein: CASSTTGTGADGYTF; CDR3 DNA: TGTGCCAGCAGCACCACCGGGACAGGGGCTGATGGCTACACCTTC
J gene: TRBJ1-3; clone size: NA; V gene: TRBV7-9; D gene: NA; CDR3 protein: CASSPGGANTIYF; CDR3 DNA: TGTGCCAGCAGCCCGGGGGGGGCCAACACCATATATTTT
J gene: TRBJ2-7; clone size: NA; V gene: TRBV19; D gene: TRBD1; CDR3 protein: CASSTRTGTNEQYF; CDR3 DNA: TGTGCCAGTAGTACCCGGACAGGGACAAACGAGCAGTACTTC
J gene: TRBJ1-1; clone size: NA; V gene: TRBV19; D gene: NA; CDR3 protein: CASSIDRVNTEAFF; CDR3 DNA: TGTGCCAGTAGTATTGACAGAGTTAACACTGAAGCTTTCTTT
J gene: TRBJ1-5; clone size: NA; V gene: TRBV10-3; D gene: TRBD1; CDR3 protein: CASRDREASNQPQHF; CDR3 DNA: TGTGCCAGTCGGGACAGGGAAGCTAGCAATCAGCCCCAGCATTTT
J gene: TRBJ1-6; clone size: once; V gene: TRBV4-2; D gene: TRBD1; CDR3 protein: CASSRSGGTDNSPLHF; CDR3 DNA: TGTGCCAGCAGCCGCTCGGGCGGGACAGATAATTCACCCCTCCACTTT
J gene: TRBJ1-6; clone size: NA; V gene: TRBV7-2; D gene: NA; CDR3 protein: CASSPRTDVNSPLHF; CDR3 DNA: TGTGCCAGCAGCCCTAGGACAGACGTCAATTCGCCCCTCCACTTT
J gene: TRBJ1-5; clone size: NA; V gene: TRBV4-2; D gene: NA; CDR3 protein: CASSQDGGNQPQHF; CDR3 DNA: TGTGCCAGCAGCCAAGATGGGGGGAATCAGCCCCAGCATTTT
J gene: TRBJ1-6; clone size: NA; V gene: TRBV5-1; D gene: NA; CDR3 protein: CASSSDSGYNSPLHF; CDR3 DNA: TGCGCCAGCAGCTCCGACAGTGGGTATAATTCACCCCTCCACTTT
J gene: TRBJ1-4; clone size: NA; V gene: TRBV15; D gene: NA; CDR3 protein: CATSRMDGTAGEKLFF; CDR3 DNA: TGTGCCACCAGCAGAATGGATGGGACGGCGGGAGAAAAACTGTTTTTT
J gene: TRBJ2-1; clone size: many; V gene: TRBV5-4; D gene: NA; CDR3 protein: CASSSQEADEQFF; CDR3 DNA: TGTGCCAGCAGCTCCCAGGAGGCCGATGAGCAGTTCTTC
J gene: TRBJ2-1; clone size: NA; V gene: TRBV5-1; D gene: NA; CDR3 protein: CASSVAGAGNEQFF; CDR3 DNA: TGCGCCAGCAGCGTGGCAGGTGCAGGCAATGAGCAGTTCTTC
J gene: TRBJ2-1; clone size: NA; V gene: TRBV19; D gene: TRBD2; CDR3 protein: CASTIGLAGYNEQFF; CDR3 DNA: TGTGCCAGTACTATAGGACTAGCGGGTTACAATGAGCAGTTCTTC
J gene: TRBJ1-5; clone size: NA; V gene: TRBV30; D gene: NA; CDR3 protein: CAWSDTGKQNQPQHF; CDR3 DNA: TGTGCCTGGAGCGATACAGGGAAACAAAATCAGCCCCAGCATTTT
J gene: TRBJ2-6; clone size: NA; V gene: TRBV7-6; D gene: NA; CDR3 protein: CASSLGQSEVSVLTF; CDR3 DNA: TGTGCCAGCAGCTTGGGGCAAAGTGAAGTTAGTGTCCTGACTTTC
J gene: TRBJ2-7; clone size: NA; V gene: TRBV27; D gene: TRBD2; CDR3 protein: CASRQGAGGTYEQYF; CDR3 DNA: TGTGCCAGCAGACAAGGGGCGGGAGGGACCTACGAGCAGTACTTC
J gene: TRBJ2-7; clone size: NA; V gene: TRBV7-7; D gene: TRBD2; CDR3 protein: CASNKPGTSGTSSYEQYF; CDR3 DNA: TGTGCCAGCAACAAACCCGGGACTAGCGGGACGAGCTCCTACGAGCAGTACTTC
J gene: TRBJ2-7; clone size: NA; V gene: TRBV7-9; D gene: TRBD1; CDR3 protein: CASSLDRVSYEQYF; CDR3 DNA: TGTGCCAGCAGCCTTGACAGGGTCTCCTACGAGCAGTACTTC
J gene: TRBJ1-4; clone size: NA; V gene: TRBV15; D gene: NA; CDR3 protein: CATLPTGRSNEKLFF; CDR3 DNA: TGTGCCACTCTCCCCACAGGGCGGTCTAATGAAAAACTGTTTTTT
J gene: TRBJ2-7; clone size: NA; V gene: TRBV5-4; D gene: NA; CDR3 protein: CASSLGAPVGEQYF; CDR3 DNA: TGTGCCAGCAGCTTGGGGGCCCCGGTTGGCGAGCAGTACTTC
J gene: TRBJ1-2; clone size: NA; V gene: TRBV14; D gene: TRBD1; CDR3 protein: CASSRDRVPGYTF; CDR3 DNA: TGTGCCAGCAGCCGCGACAGGGTACCTGGCTACACCTTC
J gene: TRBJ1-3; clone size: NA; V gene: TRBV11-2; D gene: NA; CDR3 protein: CASSPSQGRGNTIYF; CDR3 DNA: TGTGCCAGCAGCCCAAGTCAGGGGCGAGGAAACACCATATATTTT
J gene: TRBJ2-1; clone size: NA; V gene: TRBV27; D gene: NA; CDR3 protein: CASSLRGNNEQFF; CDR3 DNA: TGTGCCAGCAGTCTTCGGGGTAATAATGAGCAGTTCTTC